This record looks at one T cell receptor beta chain sequence and its context. The CDR3 regions of TCR beta were amplified from RNA transcripts. The HTBI primer set drove a first-round RT-PCR of the TCR CDR3. Via MiXCR, TCRdb re-called the multiplex PCR reads, giving one row per CDR3 protein. The sample consists of some 440,000 distinct CDR3 sequences, more than 15% of them appearing once. This specimen belongs to a study of T cells in Graves' hyperthyroidism and ophthalmopathy. Hyperthyroidism, newly diagnosed and lasting under 2 months, affected patients aged 18 to 65. Germline V gene data show CDR1 as SGDLS and CDR2 as YYNGEE. There are 14 residues in the CDR3. The V end was cut by 0 bases, the J end by 2 bases, with 6 bases between.

The clonotype was recovered from a woman aged 18-35 years with Graves' hyperthyroidism. Sequenced sample: blood. J is TRBJ1-5 and V is TRBV9; D is undetermined. The CDR3 nucleotides read TGTGCCAGCAGCGTAGAGGACGGCAATCAGCCCCAGCATTTT. Amino acids: CASSVEDGNQPQHF.